This T cell receptor (beta chain) was sequenced during a study of cytomegalovirus exposure and HLA in healthy donors. Separate from the roughly 710-subject first cohort, the approximately 120-subject validation cohort was the one that the donors belonged to. General study findings and limits: The authors enumerated over 150 TCR beta chains as linked to cytomegalovirus. Among the CMV-associated chains, a few were confirmed in vitro as specific for CMV antigens. The classifier, whose performance was assessed in both the original and validation cohorts, reportedly diagnosed cytomegalovirus status with high specificity and sensitivity.

V shed 3 bases and J 2 bases; nucleotides not matched to a gene: 3. Germline V lookup: CDR1 MNHEY, CDR2 SMNVEV (reference sequence). The CDR3 has 16 amino acids. About this clone: The antigen remains unidentified.

Some clones are missing from TCRdb's copy, which holds only in-frame ones; the method was immunoSEQ multiplex PCR. Of over 250,000 clones in the sample, 87% were seen once. The sample was PBMCs. The chain recombines TRBV27 with TRBJ2-7, with 14 bases identical to TRBD2. This clonotype was obtained from a woman aged 25 to 39 in good health and CMV-seropositive. The CDR3 spells CASSLTSGRAAYEQYF. CDR3 coding DNA: TGTGCCAGCAGTTTGACTAGCGGGAGGGCTGCCTACGAGCAGTACTTC.